Listed here are 8 T cell receptor beta chains from one sample, sequenced in a study of regulatory T cells in long-lasting Graves disease. Investigators prepared the TCR beta libraries by applying iRepertoire HTBI primers and Arm-PCR of CDR3 regions. MiXCR, run by TCRdb on the multiplex PCR reads, gives a single entry per CDR3 protein. The sample yields about 470,000 distinct CDR3 sequences, about a sixth seen once. Stated time point: newly diagnosed GD, antithyroid drugs for less than 3 months. PBMCs were the source of the RNA used for TCR sequencing. This sample also appeared in a second study, on T cells in Graves' hyperthyroidism and ophthalmopathy.

Material: peripheral blood mononuclear cells (PBMCs), obtained at new diagnosis, from a patient treated with antithyroid drugs. Every receptor here comes from a man aged 35 to 55 with Graves disease.

This clonotype was counted only a few times. The chain joins TRBV29-1 to TRBJ2-3, with D maybe TRBD2 (6 bases). Germline values: CDR1 SQVTM, CDR2 ANQGSEA. This CDR3 has 14 amino acids. Trimming stripped 6 bases from V and 6 bases from J, with 19 bases between. The CDR3 DNA is TGCAGCGTATGTCATCTGGCAGGGAGGGATACGCAGTATTTT. Protein product: CSVCHLAGRDTQYF.

On this clonotype: A much larger clone differs by one base, so this may be a read error. The CDR3 ends on some other residue instead of the conserved phenylalanine or tryptophan, so this is likely a read error. V and J are TRBV5-1 and TRBJ2-1; no clear D. Per the germline V gene, CDR1 is SGHRS and CDR2 is YFSETQ. V lost 4 bases and J 1 base, leaving 12 bases between the germline ends. The CDR3 covers 15 residues. CDR3: CASSTTGRSYNEQFL. The CDR3 DNA sequence: TGCGCCAGCAGCACAACTGGCCGTTCCTACAATGAGCAGTTCCTC.

The rearrangement uses TRBV11-2 and TRBJ2-3; 7 nucleotides match TRBD2. The J segment lost 1 base and the V segment lost 5 bases, leaving 18 bases of the junction unmatched. This CDR3 contains 19 residues. From germline, CDR1 is SGHAT and CDR2 FQNNGV. The CDR3 DNA follows: TGTGCCAGCAGCCCGCGGACAAGCCCCAGCGGGGACGGCACAGATACGCAGTATTTT. Translation gives CASSPRTSPSGDGTDTQYF.

This clonotype appeared many times. The chain combines TRBV6-1 with TRBJ2-5; 10 bases are shared with TRBD2. The germline CDR1 and CDR2 sequences are MNHNS and SASEGT. The CDR3 covers 15 residues. The junction had 4 bases not matched to a gene; V was cut back by 1 base and J by 5 bases. CDR3 protein: CASSEVFSGRETQYF. The CDR3 region has the DNA TGTGCCAGCAGTGAAGTGTTTAGCGGGAGGGAGACCCAGTACTTC.

CDR3 coding DNA: TGTGCCTGGAGTGCTGGGACAGGGGGCTACAATGAGCAGTTCTTC. It encodes CAWSAGTGGYNEQFF. This chain connects TRBV30 to TRBJ2-1, with 11 bases matching TRBD1. V trimming: 1 base; J trimming: 3 bases; junction bases outside the gene matches: 2. The germline CDR1 and CDR2 sequences are GTSNPN and SVGIG (reference sequence). The CDR3 contains 15 residues.

Comments on this clonotype: A much larger clone lies a single base off, so this may be a read error. This CDR3 reads CASSLGVGIGSSPLHF. The CDR3 nucleotides read TGTGCCAGCAGCTTAGGGGTTGGGATAGGGAGCTCACCCCTCCACTTT. This chain connects TRBV7-3 to TRBJ1-6; no clear D. CDR3 length: 16 amino acids. Germline V lookup: CDR1 SGHTA, CDR2 FQGTGA. The V end lost 2 bases, the J end lost 10 bases, and 18 bases lay between the germline ends.

This clonotype was seen more than once but under ten times. The chain uses TRBV6-2 or TRBV6-3 and TRBJ1-2, with no clear D. The CDR3 is made up of 14 amino acids. Germline CDR1 is MNHEY and CDR2 is SVGEGT. Deletions cut 1 base from V and 1 base from J, with 7 bases between. Here the CDR3 DNA reads TGTGCCAGCAGTTACTTTCGCAGTAACTATGGCTACACCTTC. Its protein product is CASSYFRSNYGYTF.

This clonotype has a handful of counts. The chain recombines TRBV6-2 or TRBV6-3 with TRBJ1-1, with a possible D match to TRBD1 (5 bases). The CDR3 loop spans 14 amino acids. Per the germline V gene, CDR1 is MNHEY and CDR2 is SVGEGT. Trimming left V 7 bases short and J 7 bases short, with 19 bases between. The CDR3 DNA follows: TGTGCCAGCAACGTCGGGGCAGCTAAGGGTGAAGCTTTCTTT. Translated: CASNVGAAKGEAFF.